The rows below give T cell receptor beta chains drawn from one sample of a study of blood T cell repertoires in COVID-19. Assay used: immunoSEQ multiplex PCR; TCRdb lists only in-frame clones, some missing. The data show roughly 200,000 clones, approximately 85% seen once. Sequenced input: PBMCs or T cells enriched from blood (not recorded which). The receptors were gathered from a middle-aged man who had recovered from COVID-19. The CDR3 runs from the conserved cysteine through the conserved F or W.

TRBJ2-7	TRBV5-4	CASSPGLSGYEQYF
TRBJ2-1	TRBV9	CASSVRSDEQFF
TRBJ1-2	TRBV7-9	CASAQGANYGYTF
TRBJ1-5	TRBV7-9	CASSYREQPQHF
TRBJ1-4	TRBV6-5	CASKGRQAANEKLFF
TRBJ2-3	TRBV5-1	CASSFFGGRSTDTQYF
TRBJ2-7	TRBV6-2/TRBV6-3	CASSYSGGLNEQYF
TRBJ1-5	TRBV6-5	CASSYSNVQYNQPQHF
TRBJ2-4	TRBV27	CASRRTGAKNIQYF
TRBJ2-1	TRBV5-4	CASSLDRSGSYEQFF
TRBJ2-1	TRBV27	CASSWDREAAEQFF
TRBJ2-7	TRBV11-3	CASSLDSGGNSYEQYF
TRBJ1-5	TRBV5-1	CASSGEGGQPQHF
TRBJ2-3	TRBV10-2	CASSPSGRRADTQYF
TRBJ2-7	TRBV28	CASSPFVGTGSYEQYF
TRBJ1-4	TRBV19	CASTTAGQSNEKLFF
TRBJ2-2	TRBV4-1	CASSPPVGAGELFF
TRBJ1-2	TRBV14	CATTDNYGYTF
TRBJ1-2	TRBV5-4	CASSLDRRGYTF
TRBJ1-3	TRBV5-6	CASSLFQGEYTIYF
TRBJ2-1	TRBV2	CASSVSADNEQFF
TRBJ1-1	TRBV28	CASSSFPRDSSEAFF
TRBJ1-2	TRBV9	CASSVAGQGDGYTF
TRBJ2-6	TRBV4-2	CASSQVSFEASGANVLTF
TRBJ1-1	TRBV6-5	CASFSQGLEAFF
TRBJ1-2	TRBV28	CASSFRGLSGYTF
TRBJ2-1	TRBV6-2/TRBV6-3	CASSSVAGGPYNEQFF
TRBJ2-1	TRBV30	CAWSVRSSYNEQFF
TRBJ2-2	TRBV24-1	CATRTSGYTGELFF
TRBJ2-1	TRBV18	CASSPPGQGIPYNEQFF
TRBJ2-3	TRBV20-1	CSALFSNTQYF
TRBJ2-2	TRBV12-3/TRBV12-4	CASSPPRTGELFF
TRBJ2-1	TRBV19	CASSIAHTNEQFF
TRBJ2-2	TRBV24-1	CATSASGRLLDTGELFF
TRBJ1-5	TRBV7-9	CASSRIQAGLTKPQHF
TRBJ1-6	TRBV30	CAWIPQGYNSPLHF
TRBJ2-5	TRBV5-1	CATQRGYEGTQYF
TRBJ2-7	TRBV9	CASSVGAGASYEQYF
TRBJ1-5	TRBV2	CASSGQYNQPQHF
TRBJ1-2	TRBV7-2	CASSLDSTGGVYGYTF
TRBJ1-6	TRBV7-8	CASSLASSDHYNSPLHF
TRBJ1-5	TRBV15	CATSREGGQPQHF
TRBJ1-1	TRBV5-1	CASAAGTGNTEAFF
TRBJ1-1	TRBV5-1	CASSWGGDTEAFF
TRBJ1-2	TRBV19	CASRQGNGYTF
TRBJ2-1	TRBV5-6	CASKTGDFVYNEQFF
TRBJ2-7	TRBV7-8	CASSLVGAGTGPYEQYF
TRBJ2-4	TRBV9	CASSGPRTVQYF
TRBJ2-7	TRBV28	CASSWTAVIYEQYF
TRBJ2-3	TRBV24-1	CATSAIMDSNTDTQYF
TRBJ1-6	TRBV4-1	CASSQDWGTGGRNSPLHF
TRBJ1-1	TRBV4-1	CASRGVTLNIEAFF
TRBJ2-3	TRBV30	CAWSQGTGTDTQYF